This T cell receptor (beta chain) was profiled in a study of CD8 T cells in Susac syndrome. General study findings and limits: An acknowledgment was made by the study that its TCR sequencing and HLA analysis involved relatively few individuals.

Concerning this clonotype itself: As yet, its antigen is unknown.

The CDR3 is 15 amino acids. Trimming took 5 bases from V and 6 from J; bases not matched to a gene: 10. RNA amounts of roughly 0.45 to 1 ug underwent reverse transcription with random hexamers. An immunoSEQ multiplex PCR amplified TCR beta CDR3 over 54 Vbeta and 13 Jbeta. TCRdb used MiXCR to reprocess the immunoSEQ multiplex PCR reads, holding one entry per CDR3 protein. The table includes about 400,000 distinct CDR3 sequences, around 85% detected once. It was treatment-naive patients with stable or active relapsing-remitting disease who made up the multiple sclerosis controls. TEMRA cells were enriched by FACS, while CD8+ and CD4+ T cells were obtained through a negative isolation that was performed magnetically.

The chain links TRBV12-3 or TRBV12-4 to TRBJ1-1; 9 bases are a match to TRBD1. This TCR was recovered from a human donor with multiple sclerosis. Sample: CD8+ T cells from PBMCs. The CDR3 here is CASSLGQGRDAEAFF. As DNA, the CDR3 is TGTGCCAGCAGTCTCGGACAGGGGAGGGACGCTGAAGCTTTCTTT.